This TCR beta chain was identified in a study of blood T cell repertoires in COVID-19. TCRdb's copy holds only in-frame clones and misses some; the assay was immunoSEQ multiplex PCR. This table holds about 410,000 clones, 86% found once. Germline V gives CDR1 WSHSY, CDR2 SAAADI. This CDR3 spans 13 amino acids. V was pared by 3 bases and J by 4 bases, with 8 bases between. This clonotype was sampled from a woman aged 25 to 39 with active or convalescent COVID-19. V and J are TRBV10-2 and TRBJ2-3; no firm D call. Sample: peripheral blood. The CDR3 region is CASSDTDPDTQYF. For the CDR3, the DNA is TGCGCCAGCAGTGATACAGACCCAGATACGCAGTATTTT.